This is a list of T cell receptor beta chains from one sample in a study of T cell responses to AZD1222 COVID-19 vaccine. The assay was immunoSEQ multiplex PCR, and TCRdb's table has in-frame clones only and misses some. The table has more than 65,000 clones, about 90% seen once. The sequencing here drew on peripheral blood, taken on day 0 of AZD1222 vaccination. Receptors were obtained from an adult in good health. CDR3s include the opening cysteine and the closing phenylalanine or tryptophan. A D gene is named only where the DNA matches it firmly. Expanded clones are given a class, and other clones once, few, many or no size at all.

j_call: TRBJ1-5
v_call: TRBV9
clone_size: .
d_call: .
cdr3_nt: TGTGCCAGCAGCGTTTGGGACAACCAGCCCCAGCATTTT
cdr3_aa: CASSVWDNQPQHF

j_call: TRBJ1-1
v_call: TRBV12-5
clone_size: few
d_call: .
cdr3_nt: TGTGCTAGTGGTCCCGGGGGGCAGAACACTGAAGCTTTCTTT
cdr3_aa: CASGPGGQNTEAFF

j_call: TRBJ2-1
v_call: TRBV5-1
clone_size: .
d_call: .
cdr3_nt: TGCGCCAGCAGCTTAGGGGGGATGTACAATGAGCAGTTCTTC
cdr3_aa: CASSLGGMYNEQFF

j_call: TRBJ1-5
v_call: TRBV28
clone_size: .
d_call: .
cdr3_nt: TGTGCCAGCAACCGGGACGGGGTTAGCAATCAGCCCCAGCATTTT
cdr3_aa: CASNRDGVSNQPQHF

j_call: TRBJ2-7
v_call: TRBV18
clone_size: .
d_call: .
cdr3_nt: TGTGCCAGCTCACCAGGGCTCGGCATGAGCTCCTACGAGCAGTACTTC
cdr3_aa: CASSPGLGMSSYEQYF

j_call: TRBJ2-5
v_call: TRBV7-2
clone_size: .
d_call: .
cdr3_nt: TGTGCCAGCAGTTCCGGGACCCAAGAGACCCAGTACTTC
cdr3_aa: CASSSGTQETQYF

j_call: TRBJ1-6
v_call: TRBV18
clone_size: .
d_call: .
cdr3_nt: TGTGCCAGCTCACCACAGGGGGATTCACCCCTCCACTTT
cdr3_aa: CASSPQGDSPLHF

j_call: TRBJ1-2
v_call: TRBV27
clone_size: .
d_call: TRBD1
cdr3_nt: TGTGCCAGCGGGGACAGGACCACCTATGGCTACACCTTC
cdr3_aa: CASGDRTTYGYTF

j_call: TRBJ2-5
v_call: TRBV7-6
clone_size: .
d_call: TRBD2
cdr3_nt: TGTGCCAGCAGCTTGGAAGGGGCGGGAGGAGAGACCCAGTACTTC
cdr3_aa: CASSLEGAGGETQYF

j_call: TRBJ2-5
v_call: TRBV5-1
clone_size: .
d_call: .
cdr3_nt: TGCGCCAGCAGCCAGGGATACGAGACCCAGTACTTC
cdr3_aa: CASSQGYETQYF

j_call: TRBJ1-5
v_call: TRBV24-1
clone_size: .
d_call: .
cdr3_nt: TGTGCCACCAACGATAGCAATCAGCCCCAGCATTTT
cdr3_aa: CATNDSNQPQHF

j_call: TRBJ1-3
v_call: TRBV3-1/TRBV3-2
clone_size: .
d_call: TRBD1
cdr3_nt: TGTGCCAGCAGGGAAACGGTGTCAGGGGGCCCAAACACCATATATTTT
cdr3_aa: CASRETVSGGPNTIYF

j_call: TRBJ2-5
v_call: TRBV10-2
clone_size: once
d_call: .
cdr3_nt: TGCGCCAGCAGTGAGAGGGGCCACAGGGAGGGGGAGACCCAGTACTTC
cdr3_aa: CASSERGHREGETQYF

j_call: TRBJ2-4
v_call: TRBV6-5
clone_size: .
d_call: TRBD1
cdr3_nt: TGTGCCAGCAGTCCATGGACAGGGAGCAAAAACATTCAGTACTTC
cdr3_aa: CASSPWTGSKNIQYF

j_call: TRBJ2-2
v_call: TRBV10-3
clone_size: .
d_call: .
cdr3_nt: TGTGCCATCAATTTTGGGCAGGGGACGAACACCGGGGAGCTGTTTTTT
cdr3_aa: CAINFGQGTNTGELFF

j_call: TRBJ2-1
v_call: TRBV18
clone_size: .
d_call: .
cdr3_nt: TGTGCCAGCTCACCAGAAGGGTTCTACAATGAGCAGTTCTTC
cdr3_aa: CASSPEGFYNEQFF

j_call: TRBJ1-1
v_call: TRBV6-4
clone_size: .
d_call: .
cdr3_nt: TGTGCCAGCAGTGTGTTCGCGGGAGGGACTGAAGCTTTCTTT
cdr3_aa: CASSVFAGGTEAFF

j_call: TRBJ1-2
v_call: TRBV19
clone_size: .
d_call: TRBD1
cdr3_nt: TGTGCCAGTAGCGGGACAGGGGGCGACAGGGGCTACACCTTC
cdr3_aa: CASSGTGGDRGYTF

j_call: TRBJ1-1
v_call: TRBV27
clone_size: .
d_call: .
cdr3_nt: TGTGCCAGCAGGCCTTCGGGTCAGAACACTGAAGCTTTCTTT
cdr3_aa: CASRPSGQNTEAFF

j_call: TRBJ1-5
v_call: TRBV9
clone_size: .
d_call: .
cdr3_nt: TGTGCCAGCAGCGCGTCCCCTCTTGGCGGTCAGCCCCAGCATTTT
cdr3_aa: CASSASPLGGQPQHF

j_call: TRBJ1-4
v_call: TRBV28
clone_size: .
d_call: .
cdr3_nt: TGTGCCAGCAGTCTGCTGGGGGCAACTAATGAAAAACTGTTTTTT
cdr3_aa: CASSLLGATNEKLFF

j_call: TRBJ2-2
v_call: TRBV6-4
clone_size: .
d_call: .
cdr3_nt: TGTGCCAGCAGTGACGCAGCGAACACCGGGGAGCTGTTTTTT
cdr3_aa: CASSDAANTGELFF

j_call: TRBJ2-1
v_call: TRBV28
clone_size: .
d_call: .
cdr3_nt: TGTGCCAGCAGCTCCGTTTGGGCCGGATCCTACAATGAGCAGTTCTTC
cdr3_aa: CASSSVWAGSYNEQFF

j_call: TRBJ1-4
v_call: TRBV4-1
clone_size: .
d_call: .
cdr3_nt: TGCGCCAGCAGCCAAGATCGCCCTGGGACATCCGCAACTAATGAAAAACTGTTTTTT
cdr3_aa: CASSQDRPGTSATNEKLFF

j_call: TRBJ2-7
v_call: TRBV5-1
clone_size: .
d_call: .
cdr3_nt: TGCGCCAGCAGCTTCGGGCAGGGGAACTCCTACGAGCAGTACTTC
cdr3_aa: CASSFGQGNSYEQYF

j_call: TRBJ2-1
v_call: TRBV7-3
clone_size: .
d_call: .
cdr3_nt: TGTGCCAGCAGCTTAAGCAGGGCGGATGAGCAGTTCTTC
cdr3_aa: CASSLSRADEQFF

j_call: TRBJ1-1
v_call: TRBV5-1
clone_size: once
d_call: TRBD1
cdr3_nt: TGCGCCAGCAGGGCCGAGACAGGGTGGACTAACAAAGCTTTCTTT
cdr3_aa: CASRAETGWTNKAFF

j_call: TRBJ1-1
v_call: TRBV9
clone_size: .
d_call: .
cdr3_nt: TGTGCCAGCAGCGTAGCAGTGAACACTGAAGCTTTCTTT
cdr3_aa: CASSVAVNTEAFF

j_call: TRBJ2-5
v_call: TRBV5-1
clone_size: .
d_call: TRBD2
cdr3_nt: TGCGCCAGCAGCTTGGACACGGGAGGGGGGACCCAGTACTTC
cdr3_aa: CASSLDTGGGTQYF

j_call: TRBJ2-6
v_call: TRBV2
clone_size: .
d_call: TRBD1
cdr3_nt: TGTGCCAGCAGCGGGACAGGGGGGTCCGGGGCCAACGTCCTGACTTTC
cdr3_aa: CASSGTGGSGANVLTF

j_call: TRBJ2-3
v_call: TRBV4-1
clone_size: .
d_call: TRBD2
cdr3_nt: TGCGCCAGCAGCCAATCTAGCGGGGGGAGCACAGATACGCAGTATTTT
cdr3_aa: CASSQSSGGSTDTQYF

j_call: TRBJ1-1
v_call: TRBV5-1
clone_size: .
d_call: .
cdr3_nt: TGCGCCAGCAGCTTGGGCCTCCCGGTGAACACTGAAGCTTTCTTT
cdr3_aa: CASSLGLPVNTEAFF

j_call: TRBJ2-5
v_call: TRBV10-3
clone_size: few
d_call: .
cdr3_nt: TGTGCCATCAGTGAGTCGGCCCTAGGGGAGACCCAGTACTTC
cdr3_aa: CAISESALGETQYF

j_call: TRBJ2-6
v_call: TRBV21-1
clone_size: .
d_call: .
cdr3_nt: TGTGCCAGCAGCGCGGGACAGGGGATCTCTGGGGCCAACGTCCTGACTTTC
cdr3_aa: CASSAGQGISGANVLTF

j_call: TRBJ2-1
v_call: TRBV6-5
clone_size: .
d_call: TRBD2
cdr3_nt: TGTGCCAGCAGTTACTCAGGCGGGGGGATAAATGAGCAGTTCTTC
cdr3_aa: CASSYSGGGINEQFF

j_call: TRBJ1-6
v_call: TRBV7-9
clone_size: .
d_call: TRBD1
cdr3_nt: TGTGCCAGCAGCACCACAGGGGTGGGGTCACCCCTCCACTTT
cdr3_aa: CASSTTGVGSPLHF

j_call: TRBJ1-4
v_call: TRBV13
clone_size: .
d_call: .
cdr3_nt: TGTGCCAGCAGCTTATACGGGCCATCAACTAATGAAAAACTGTTTTTT
cdr3_aa: CASSLYGPSTNEKLFF

j_call: TRBJ2-7
v_call: TRBV7-9
clone_size: .
d_call: TRBD1
cdr3_nt: TGTGCCAGCAGCTCGGGACAGGGACCCCCCGAGCAGTACTTC
cdr3_aa: CASSSGQGPPEQYF

j_call: TRBJ1-5
v_call: TRBV27
clone_size: .
d_call: .
cdr3_nt: TGTGCCAGCAGTTTAGGTTCAGGCAATCAGCCCCAGCATTTT
cdr3_aa: CASSLGSGNQPQHF

j_call: TRBJ2-1
v_call: TRBV7-3
clone_size: .
d_call: TRBD2
cdr3_nt: TGTGCCAGCAGCCTCCGGGGGGGCGAGGACAATGAGCAGTTCTTC
cdr3_aa: CASSLRGGEDNEQFF

j_call: TRBJ2-7
v_call: TRBV5-1
clone_size: .
d_call: TRBD2
cdr3_nt: TGCGCCAGCAGCTTGGCCCCTACTAGCGGGAATATCTACGAGCAGTACTTC
cdr3_aa: CASSLAPTSGNIYEQYF

j_call: TRBJ2-7
v_call: TRBV28
clone_size: .
d_call: .
cdr3_nt: TGTGCTGTGATGACAGGACTTACCCACGAGCAGTACTTC
cdr3_aa: CAVMTGLTHEQYF

j_call: TRBJ2-1
v_call: TRBV5-6
clone_size: .
d_call: TRBD2
cdr3_nt: TGTGCCAGCAGCTCTGAGCGGGGGTGGCACAATGAGCAGTTCTTC
cdr3_aa: CASSSERGWHNEQFF

j_call: TRBJ2-3
v_call: TRBV4-2
clone_size: once
d_call: TRBD2
cdr3_nt: TGTGCCAGCAGCCAAGAATCGACTAGCGGGAGGGGGCTCACAGATACGCAGTATTTT
cdr3_aa: CASSQESTSGRGLTDTQYF

j_call: TRBJ2-7
v_call: TRBV5-1
clone_size: .
d_call: TRBD1
cdr3_nt: TGCGCCAGCAGCTTGACAGGGGGCGAGCAGTACTTC
cdr3_aa: CASSLTGGEQYF

j_call: TRBJ1-1
v_call: TRBV6-5
clone_size: .
d_call: .
cdr3_nt: TGTGCCAGCAGTCGGGACCGATCGAACACTGAAGCTTTCTTT
cdr3_aa: CASSRDRSNTEAFF

j_call: TRBJ1-1
v_call: TRBV27
clone_size: .
d_call: .
cdr3_nt: TGTGCCAGCACCCTGGCACAGAACACTGAAGCTTTCTTT
cdr3_aa: CASTLAQNTEAFF

j_call: TRBJ1-1
v_call: TRBV20-1
clone_size: .
d_call: .
cdr3_nt: TGCAGTGCTCAATACCTATTTGAAGCTTTCTTT
cdr3_aa: CSAQYLFEAFF

j_call: TRBJ1-4
v_call: TRBV6-5
clone_size: .
d_call: .
cdr3_nt: TGTGCCAGCAGTTACTCGAGTGGGGCTAATGAAAAACTGTTTTTT
cdr3_aa: CASSYSSGANEKLFF

j_call: TRBJ2-2
v_call: TRBV10-2
clone_size: .
d_call: .
cdr3_nt: TGCGCCAGCAGTGAGGGTGGGGGCCTGGCCACCGGGGAGCTGTTTTTT
cdr3_aa: CASSEGGGLATGELFF

j_call: TRBJ2-2
v_call: TRBV6-5
clone_size: .
d_call: .
cdr3_nt: TGTGCCAGCACCCGACAGAGCGGAGGCACCGGGGAGCTGTTTTTT
cdr3_aa: CASTRQSGGTGELFF

j_call: TRBJ1-4
v_call: TRBV11-2
clone_size: .
d_call: TRBD1
cdr3_nt: TGTGCCAGCAGCTCCGGAGCAGGGGGGAGGGAAAAACTGTTTTTT
cdr3_aa: CASSSGAGGREKLFF

j_call: TRBJ2-6
v_call: TRBV5-1
clone_size: .
d_call: .
cdr3_nt: TGCGCCAGCAGCTTGGGGGAATCAGGGACCGGGGCCAACGTCCTGACTTTC
cdr3_aa: CASSLGESGTGANVLTF

j_call: TRBJ2-4
v_call: TRBV5-1
clone_size: .
d_call: .
cdr3_nt: TGCGCCAGCAGCTTGGCCGATATCCGTTTCGCCAAAAACATTCAGTACTTC
cdr3_aa: CASSLADIRFAKNIQYF

j_call: TRBJ2-3
v_call: TRBV5-1
clone_size: .
d_call: .
cdr3_nt: TGCGCCAGCAGCTTGGCCTTCCGGGGGGCGTCAGATACGCAGTATTTT
cdr3_aa: CASSLAFRGASDTQYF

j_call: TRBJ2-1
v_call: TRBV7-2
clone_size: .
d_call: .
cdr3_nt: TGTGCCAGCAGCTTAGTGGGTTCGGGGAGCTACAATGAGCAGTTCTTC
cdr3_aa: CASSLVGSGSYNEQFF

j_call: TRBJ1-2
v_call: TRBV19
clone_size: .
d_call: .
cdr3_nt: TGTGCCAGTACTAGAAGGCAGCTGAACTATGGCTACACCTTC
cdr3_aa: CASTRRQLNYGYTF

j_call: TRBJ2-7
v_call: TRBV6-2/TRBV6-3
clone_size: few
d_call: .
cdr3_nt: TGTGCCAGCAGTTACCTGCAGGAGCCCTACGAGCAGTACTTC
cdr3_aa: CASSYLQEPYEQYF

j_call: TRBJ1-4
v_call: TRBV4-3
clone_size: .
d_call: .
cdr3_nt: TGCGCCAGCAGCCAAGTTTTTAATGAAAAACTGTTTTTT
cdr3_aa: CASSQVFNEKLFF